Following are 17 T cell receptor beta chains from one sample sequenced in a study of blood T cell repertoires in COVID-19. Generated by immunoSEQ multiplex PCR, the TCRdb table keeps only in-frame clones and is missing some. The sample contains fewer than 250,000 clones, around 81% of which appear only once. What was sequenced was peripheral blood. These TCRs come from a woman aged 60-75 years with active or convalescent COVID-19.

This clone was observed a few times. CDR3 loop: CASSPLNGHEQYF. The CDR3 bases are TGTGCCAGCAGCCCGCTGAATGGCCACGAGCAGTACTTC. The rearrangement links TRBV7-9 to TRBJ2-7; no firm D call. Germline V gene data show CDR1 as SEHNR and CDR2 as FQNEAQ (reference sequence). Trimming left V 5 bases short and J 5 bases short, with 13 bases between. The CDR3 has 13 amino acids.

The V call is TRBV7-6, the J call TRBJ1-6; D gene ambiguous. V was trimmed by 1 base and J by 7 bases, leaving 5 bases between them. The germline V gene encodes CDR1 SGHVS and CDR2 FNYEAQ. The CDR3 is 13 amino acids. CDR3 protein: CASSLGANSPLHF. CDR3 nucleotides: TGTGCCAGCAGCTTAGGGGCGAATTCACCCCTCCACTTT.

This clone was seen a handful of times. The V call is TRBV11-3, the J call TRBJ2-7; the match to TRBD2 covers 8 bases. The V and J ends lost 4 bases and 12 bases, in that order; junction bases with no gene match: 11. From germline, CDR1 is SGHNT and CDR2 YENEEA. The CDR3 length is 13 residues. The CDR3 sequence: CASSSGLETTRYF. DNA for the CDR3: TGTGCCAGCAGCTCGGGACTAGAAACTACTCGGTACTTC.

The rearrangement uses TRBV6-5 and TRBJ2-1; D possibly corresponds to TRBD1 (6 bases). V was shortened by 5 bases and J by 8 bases, with 10 bases between the two germline ends. Germline V lookup: CDR1 MNHEY, CDR2 SVGAGI. This CDR3 comprises 12 residues. The CDR3 DNA sequence: TGTGCCAGCAGTCGCAGGGGCGATGAGCAGTTCTTC. Translation gives CASSRRGDEQFF.

The V and J genes are TRBV4-1 and TRBJ2-3, with a possible D match to TRBD2 (6 bases). Looked up from germline, CDR1 is MGHRA and CDR2 is YSYEKL. The germline V and J ends were trimmed by 0 bases and 2 bases, with 12 bases remaining between them. The CDR3 has 16 residues. CDR3 DNA sequence: TGCGCCAGCAGCCAAGAGATGCGGGGTTACACAGATACGCAGTATTTT. This gives the protein CASSQEMRGYTDTQYF.

A note on this clone: The sample carries other DNA sequences with the same CDR3. The chain joins TRBV9 to TRBJ2-7; TRBD1 aligns across 12 bases. Germline V lookup: CDR1 SGDLS, CDR2 YYNGEE. With 0 bases clipped from V and 3 bases from J, the junction kept 1 base outside the gene matches. The length of the CDR3 is 15 residues. The CDR3 nucleotides read TGTGCCAGCAGCGTAGGGGACAGGGGGCTCTACGAGCAGTACTTC. Protein: CASSVGDRGLYEQYF. Together with reference TRBV9 and TRBJ2-7, the CDR3 gives the full variable domain: DSGVTQTPKHLITATGQRVTLRCSPRSGDLSVYWYQQSLDQGLQFLIQYYNGEERAKGNILERFSAQQFPDLHSELNLSSLELGDSALYFCASSVGDRGLYEQYFGPGTRLTVT.

The V and J genes are TRBV2 and TRBJ2-2; 10 bases fit TRBD2. The CDR3 totals 16 residues. The trim removed 5 bases at V and 0 bases at J, leaving 3 bases unmatched. Germline CDR1 reads SNHLY; CDR2 reads FYNNEI. The CDR3 reads CASSLAGVTNTGELFF. The CDR3 nucleotides are TGTGCCAGCAGTCTAGCGGGAGTAACGAACACCGGGGAGCTGTTTTTT.

The chain joins TRBV15 to TRBJ1-2; possibly TRBD1 for D (6 bases). The CDR3 runs to 13 residues. Germline V gives CDR1 LNHNV, CDR2 YYDKDF (reference sequence). Trimming removed 0 bases at V and 8 bases at J, with 10 bases between. Here the CDR3 reads CATSRDPGDGYTF. The CDR3 DNA follows: TGTGCCACCAGCAGAGATCCAGGGGACGGCTACACCTTC.

V and J are TRBV10-3 and TRBJ2-3, with TRBD2 identical over 16 bases. The germline gives CDR1 ENHRY, CDR2 SYGVKD. This CDR3 spans 16 amino acids. V shed 6 bases and J 3 bases; nucleotides not matched to a gene: 3. CDR3 protein: CAIRGLAGGETDTQYF. The CDR3 DNA is TGTGCCATCAGGGGACTAGCGGGGGGGGAAACAGATACGCAGTATTTT.

The CDR3 region has the DNA TGTGCCAGCAGCGCAAATAACAGGGATGGGGGAGCTTTCTTT. It specifies CASSANNRDGGAFF. This sequence joins TRBV7-8 and TRBJ1-1, with D perhaps TRBD1 (6 bases). This CDR3 spans 14 amino acids. The germline V gene encodes CDR1 SGHVS and CDR2 FQNEAQ. V was trimmed by 5 bases and J by 10 bases, leaving 20 bases between them.

The V call is TRBV5-1, the J call TRBJ2-1, with D possibly being TRBD2 (5 bases). This CDR3 spans 15 amino acids. V lost 4 bases, J lost 2 bases, and 13 bases lay in between. Germline loops: CDR1 SGHRS, CDR2 YFSETQ. CDR3 residues: CASSSSDGAYNEQFF. CDR3 nucleotides: TGCGCCAGCAGCAGCTCTGACGGGGCCTACAATGAGCAGTTCTTC.

The chain joins TRBV19 to TRBJ2-2, with a weak D call TRBD2 (5 bases). Looked up from germline, CDR1 is LNHDA and CDR2 is SQIVND (reference sequence). The length of the CDR3 is 18 residues. V was shortened by 3 bases and J by 3 bases, with 20 bases between the two germline ends. CDR3 protein: CASSILWTAGKHTGELFF. DNA of the CDR3: TGTGCCAGTAGTATTCTCTGGACTGCTGGAAAACACACCGGGGAGCTGTTTTTT.

The chain couples TRBV5-1 to TRBJ2-7; 7 bases align to TRBD2. V lost 0 bases, J lost 1 base, and 4 bases stayed unmatched. Germline V gene sequence: CDR1 SGHRS, CDR2 YFSETQ. The length of the CDR3 is 15 residues. The CDR3 is CASSLGGGPSYEQYF. Written as DNA, the CDR3 is TGCGCCAGCAGCTTGGGGGGGGGACCATCCTACGAGCAGTACTTC.

The rearrangement uses TRBV10-2 and TRBJ1-1; 9 nucleotides align to TRBD1. The CDR3 spans 11 residues. In germline, CDR1 is WSHSY, CDR2 SAAADI. The V segment lost 8 bases and the J segment 6 bases; nucleotides outside the gene matches: 1. The CDR3 loop reads CASRQGAEAFF. Here the CDR3 DNA reads TGCGCCAGCCGACAGGGGGCTGAAGCTTTCTTT.

The rearrangement uses TRBV3-1 (or the pseudogene TRBV3-2) and TRBJ2-1, with 12 bases matching TRBD2. CDR1 and CDR2 (germline): LGHDT, YNNKEL (reference sequence). Unmatched junction bases numbered 17, after V lost 0 bases and J lost 2 bases. This CDR3 has 22 residues. The CDR3 sequence is CASSQDTIGASGRARAYNEQFF. Here the CDR3 DNA reads TGTGCCAGCAGCCAAGATACGATCGGGGCTAGCGGGAGGGCCAGGGCCTACAATGAGCAGTTCTTC.

The chain links TRBV10-1 to TRBJ2-5; 10 bases align to TRBD1. CDR1 is WNHNN and CDR2 is SYGVQD in the germline V gene (reference sequence). The CDR3 is made up of 15 amino acids. Trimming cost V 0 bases and J 4 bases; bases outside gene matches: 2. CDR3 DNA: TGCGCCAGCAGTGAGTCGTGGACAGGGGGAGAGACCCAGTACTTC. Protein: CASSESWTGGETQYF.

This clone was detected only a few times. The chain uses TRBV2 and TRBJ2-3, with 8 bases matching TRBD2. This CDR3 comprises 14 residues. J lost 6 bases, V lost 5 bases, and 7 bases had no gene match. In germline, CDR1 is SNHLY, CDR2 FYNNEI. This CDR3 reads CASSSSGVRDTQYF. CDR3 DNA: TGTGCCAGCAGTAGTAGCGGGGTTAGGGATACGCAGTATTTT.